Each of the 23 T cell receptor beta chains below was sequenced from the same sample in a study of CD8+ T cells in alopecia areata. Extracted from the samples, RNA was reverse transcribed into cDNA to serve as the sequencing template. Assay: immunoSEQ multiplex PCR; the TCRdb copy retains only in-frame clones and omits some. The sample contains roughly 100,000 clones, approximately 66% of which appear only once. Described treatment: oral pan-JAK inhibitor, 5-10 mg twice daily. Sequencing was performed on CD8+ T cells sorted from blood, taken at week 4, from a patient treated with tofacitinib. The origin of the receptors is a human donor with alopecia areata.

The rearrangement joins TRBV5-1 to TRBJ2-1; D is uncertain. The CDR3 is made up of 11 amino acids. Trimming pared 1 base from V and 10 bases from J, leaving 6 bases between. From germline, CDR1 is SGHRS and CDR2 YFSETQ. The DNA of the CDR3 is TGCGCCAGCAGCTTGCGTGAAGAGCAGTTCTTC. It codes for CASSLREEQFF.

CDR3: CASSFGQGTLYEQYF. CDR3 in DNA: TGTGCCAGCAGCTTCGGTCAGGGGACCCTCTACGAGCAGTACTTC. The V gene is TRBV7-9, the J gene TRBJ2-7; TRBD1 is a possible D gene (6 bases). The V gene lost 3 bases and the J gene lost 3 bases, with 15 bases spanning the gap. Germline V gene lookup returns CDR1 SEHNR and CDR2 FQNEAQ (reference sequence). The CDR3 extends over 15 amino acids. Complete variable domain (other parts from reference TRBV7-9 and TRBJ2-7): DTGVSQNPRHKITKRGQNVTFRCDPISEHNRLYWYRQTLGQGPEFLTYFQNEAQLEKSRLLSDRFSAERPKGSFSTLEIQRTEQGDSAMYLCASSFGQGTLYEQYFGPGTRLTVT.

The chain couples TRBV4-2 to TRBJ2-3; a weak D match, TRBD1 (6 bases). Germline V gene data show CDR1 as LGHNA and CDR2 as YNFKEQ. The CDR3 length is 21 residues. Trimming took 0 bases from V and 0 from J, leaving 25 bases between them. CDR3 amino acids: CASSQDVGAFRDEGSTDTQYF. DNA of the CDR3: TGTGCCAGCAGCCAAGATGTGGGGGCGTTCAGAGATGAGGGCAGCACAGATACGCAGTATTTT.

The chain combines TRBV7-8 with TRBJ2-5, with 14 positions matching TRBD2. The length of the CDR3 is 14 residues. Germline loops: CDR1 SGHVS, CDR2 FQNEAQ. The junction had 1 base not matched to a gene; V was cut back by 5 bases and J by 5 bases. The DNA for the CDR3 is TGTGCCAGCAGCCGACTAGCGGGAGGGGAGACCCAGTACTTC. Its protein is CASSRLAGGETQYF. The whole variable domain, filled in from reference TRBV7-8 and TRBJ2-5, reads GAGVSQSPRYKVAKRGQDVALRCDPISGHVSLFWYQQALGQGPEFLTYFQNEAQLDKSGLPSDRFFAERPEGSVSTLKIQRTQQEDSAVYLCASSRLAGGETQYFGPGTRLLVL.

CDR3 DNA sequence: TGTGCCTGGAGCACGGGGACTGAAGCTTTCTTT. The encoded protein is CAWSTGTEAFF. This rearrangement joins TRBV30 to TRBJ1-1; the D is unclear. Germline assignment: CDR1 GTSNPN and CDR2 SVGIG (reference sequence). The CDR3 sequence is 11 residues long. V was pared by 3 bases and J by 5 bases, with 7 bases between. The variable domain in full, with the rest retrieved from reference TRBV30 and TRBJ1-1, is SQTIHQWPATLVQPVGSPLSLECTVEGTSNPNLYWYRQAAGRGLQLLFYSVGIGQISSEVPQNLSASRPQDRQFILSSKKLLLSDSGFYLCAWSTGTEAFFGQGTRLTVV.

The chain joins TRBV5-4 to TRBJ1-2; 9 bases fit TRBD1. The V and J ends lost 4 bases and 6 bases, in that order; junction bases with no gene match: 7. This CDR3 spans 14 amino acids. Germline assignment: CDR1 SGHNT and CDR2 YYREEE (reference sequence). DNA of the CDR3: TGTGCCAGCAGCGTGGGGACAGGGTCTGATGGCTACACCTTC. It yields the protein CASSVGTGSDGYTF.

The CDR3 region has the DNA TGTGCCAGCAGGGCCGGCTGGAACACCGGGGAGCTGTTTTTT. Translating it yields CASRAGWNTGELFF. The V and J genes are TRBV2 and TRBJ2-2; D gene unclear. V was shortened by 6 bases and J by 1 base, with 9 bases between the two germline ends. CDR3 length: 14 residues. CDR1 SNHLY and CDR2 FYNNEI come from the germline V gene.

This rearrangement joins TRBV4-1 to TRBJ2-2, with D perhaps matching TRBD2 (6 bases). The CDR3 has 19 residues. V lost 0 bases to trimming and J lost 4 bases, with 21 bases between them. Germline CDR1 MGHRA, CDR2 YSYEKL. Here the CDR3 reads CASSQEALGRFHGTGELFF. The CDR3 DNA reads TGCGCCAGCAGCCAAGAAGCCCTCGGGAGATTCCATGGCACCGGGGAGCTGTTTTTT.

The chain recombines TRBV9 with TRBJ2-7; 7 bases are a match to TRBD2. The trim removed 0 bases at V and 3 bases at J, leaving 6 bases unmatched. Germline CDR1 SGDLS, CDR2 YYNGEE. The CDR3 loop spans 15 amino acids. DNA for the CDR3: TGTGCCAGCAGCGTAGAGTCTAGCGGAAACTACGAGCAGTACTTC. Its translation: CASSVESSGNYEQYF.

The J gene is TRBJ2-7, the V gene TRBV20-1, with D possibly TRBD1 on 6 matching bases. Germline CDR1 is DFQATT and CDR2 is SNEGSKA (reference sequence). The CDR3 is 11 residues long. Trimming cost V 6 bases and J 3 bases, with 9 bases left between them. The CDR3 coding sequence is TGCAGTGCGCTGGACAGCTACGAGCAGTACTTC. It translates to CSALDSYEQYF.

V and J are TRBV27 and TRBJ2-7; no firm D call. Germline V CDR1 and CDR2: MNHEY, SMNVEV (reference sequence). The CDR3 loop spans 14 amino acids. Between the trimmed V and J ends, which lost 4 bases and 0 bases, there was a span of 10 bases. CDR3 protein: CASSSRTVSYEQYF. In DNA, the CDR3 is TGTGCCAGCAGTTCGCGGACCGTCTCCTACGAGCAGTACTTC.

There are a few counts of this clone. This chain connects TRBV7-9 to TRBJ2-1; D remains unclear. This CDR3 has 13 residues. V shed 5 bases and J shed 6 bases, with 11 bases lying between them. Germline-derived CDR1 and CDR2 are SEHNR and FQNEAQ (reference sequence). CDR3 region: CASSITETNEQFF. The CDR3 nucleotides read TGTGCCAGCAGCATAACCGAGACCAATGAGCAGTTCTTC.

This clone occurred once. V usage is TRBV19 and J usage is TRBJ1-1; no firm D call. The CDR3 runs 15 residues. Trimming left V 2 bases short and J 3 bases short, with 13 bases between. Germline V gene data show CDR1 as LNHDA and CDR2 as SQIVND (reference sequence). The CDR3 sequence is CASSILPFSDTEAFF. The CDR3 DNA reads as TGTGCCAGTAGTATACTCCCCTTTTCCGACACTGAAGCTTTCTTT.

The chain employs TRBV5-1 and TRBJ2-7; 10 bases agree with TRBD2. The germline CDR1 and CDR2 sequences are SGHRS and YFSETQ. The J segment lost 3 bases and the V segment lost 4 bases, leaving 13 bases of the junction unmatched. CDR3 length equals 17 residues. The CDR3 nucleotides are TGCGCCAGCAGCCCAAGCGGGGGGGGCTCCCTCCTCTACGAGCAGTACTTC. Amino acid sequence: CASSPSGGGSLLYEQYF.

The chain carries TRBV29-1 and TRBJ2-3, with TRBD2 identical over 12 bases. The V segment lost 5 bases and the J segment 5 bases; nucleotides outside the gene matches: 5. Germline CDR1 reads SQVTM; CDR2 reads ANQGSEA. CDR3 length equals 14 residues. CDR3 DNA sequence: TGCAGCGTTACCCCTAGCGGGGGGGTAGATACGCAGTATTTT. This translates into CSVTPSGGVDTQYF.

The V call is TRBV4-1, the J call TRBJ2-1; 10 bases fit TRBD2. This CDR3 has 18 residues. CDR1 is MGHRA and CDR2 is YSYEKL in the germline V gene. The ends lost 1 base at V and 5 bases at J; junction bases unmatched: 11. This CDR3 reads CASSQGLTLAGAHNEQFF. DNA for the CDR3: TGCGCCAGCAGCCAAGGTTTAACGCTAGCGGGAGCCCACAATGAGCAGTTCTTC.

The V and J genes are TRBV7-6 and TRBJ2-1, with TRBD1 matching over 8 bases. Trimming took 0 bases from V and 4 from J; bases not matched to a gene: 8. The V gene's germline CDR1 is SGHVS and CDR2 FNYEAQ. CDR3 length equals 17 residues. In DNA form, the CDR3 reads TGTGCCAGCAGCTTAGCGACAGGGGCGTTTATATACAATGAGCAGTTCTTC. Its translation: CASSLATGAFIYNEQFF.

This clone has a single count. The V call is TRBV4-1, the J call TRBJ2-1; D is uncertain. Trimming left V 0 bases short and J 0 bases short, with 12 bases between. Looked up from germline, CDR1 is MGHRA and CDR2 is YSYEKL. CDR3 size: 17 residues. CDR3 nucleotides: TGCGCCAGCAGCCAAGAAGACTTTTCCAGCTCCTACAATGAGCAGTTCTTC. Translated, it gives CASSQEDFSSSYNEQFF.

The chain recombines TRBV5-6 with TRBJ2-3; tentatively, D is TRBD1 or TRBD2 (6 bases each). V was trimmed by 3 bases and J by 2 bases, leaving 16 bases between them. The CDR3 runs to 16 residues. The V gene's germline CDR1 is SGHDT and CDR2 YYEEEE. The CDR3 sequence: CASSSTRDIDTDTQYF. The CDR3 DNA reads TGTGCCAGCAGCTCTACGCGGGACATAGACACAGATACGCAGTATTTT.

The rearrangement joins TRBV7-9 to TRBJ2-3, with 8 bases matching TRBD2. CDR3 size: 16 residues. The V gene end was trimmed by 2 bases and the J gene end by 6 bases; junction bases not matched to a gene: 10. The germline CDR1 and CDR2 sequences are SEHNR and FQNEAQ (reference sequence). The CDR3 loop is CASSLTTGGNIDTQYF. CDR3 DNA sequence: TGTGCCAGCAGCTTAACGACGGGGGGGAACATCGATACGCAGTATTTT.

This rearrangement joins TRBV7-9 to TRBJ1-2; D might be TRBD1 (5 bases). The CDR3 has 16 amino acids. Trimming removed 5 bases at V and 3 bases at J, with 19 bases between. CDR1 SEHNR and CDR2 FQNEAQ come from the germline V gene (reference sequence). DNA of the CDR3: TGTGCCAGCAGCGTTGGACCATTAGGCAGGGACTATGGCTACACCTTC. Amino acids: CASSVGPLGRDYGYTF.

The rearrangement links TRBV13 to TRBJ2-1; 15 bases are a match to TRBD2. CDR3 length equals 17 residues. The V gene end was trimmed by 5 bases and the J gene end by 3 bases; junction bases not matched to a gene: 5. Looked up from germline, CDR1 is PRHDT and CDR2 is FYEKMQ (reference sequence). The CDR3 region has the DNA TGTGCCAGCAGCACCGGGACTAGCGGGGGGTTCTACAATGAGCAGTTCTTC. Its protein product is CASSTGTSGGFYNEQFF.

This clone has more than one count but fewer than ten. The chain joins TRBV7-9 to TRBJ2-7, with TRBD1 matching over 10 bases. The CDR3 loop spans 15 amino acids. With 5 bases clipped from V and 5 bases from J, the junction kept 9 bases outside the gene matches. Germline assignment: CDR1 SEHNR and CDR2 FQNEAQ (reference sequence). CDR3 DNA: TGTGCCAGCAGCGCCTTGGGACAGGGGATCGACGAGCAGTACTTC. Protein sequence: CASSALGQGIDEQYF.